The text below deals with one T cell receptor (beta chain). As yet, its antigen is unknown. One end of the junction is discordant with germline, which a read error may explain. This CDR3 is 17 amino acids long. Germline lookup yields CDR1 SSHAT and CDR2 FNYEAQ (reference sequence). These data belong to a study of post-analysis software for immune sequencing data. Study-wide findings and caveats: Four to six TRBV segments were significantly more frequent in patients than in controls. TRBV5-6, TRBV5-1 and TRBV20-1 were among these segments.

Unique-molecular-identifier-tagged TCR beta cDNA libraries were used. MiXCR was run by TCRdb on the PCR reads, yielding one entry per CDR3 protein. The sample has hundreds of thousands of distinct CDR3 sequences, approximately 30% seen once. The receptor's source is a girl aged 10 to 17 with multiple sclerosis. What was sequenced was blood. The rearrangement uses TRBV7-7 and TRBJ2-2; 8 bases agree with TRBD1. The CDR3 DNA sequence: TGTGCTAGCAGCTTTCCGGGCGGGACAGGCTACACCGGGGAGCTGTTTTTT. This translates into CASSFPGGTGYTGELFF. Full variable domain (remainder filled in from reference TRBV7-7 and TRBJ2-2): GAGVSQSPRYKVTKRGQDVTLRCDPISSHATLYWYQQALGQGPEFLTYFNYEAQPDKSGLPSDRFSAERPEGSISTLTIQRTEQRDSAMYRCASSFPGGTGYTGELFFGEGSRLTVL.